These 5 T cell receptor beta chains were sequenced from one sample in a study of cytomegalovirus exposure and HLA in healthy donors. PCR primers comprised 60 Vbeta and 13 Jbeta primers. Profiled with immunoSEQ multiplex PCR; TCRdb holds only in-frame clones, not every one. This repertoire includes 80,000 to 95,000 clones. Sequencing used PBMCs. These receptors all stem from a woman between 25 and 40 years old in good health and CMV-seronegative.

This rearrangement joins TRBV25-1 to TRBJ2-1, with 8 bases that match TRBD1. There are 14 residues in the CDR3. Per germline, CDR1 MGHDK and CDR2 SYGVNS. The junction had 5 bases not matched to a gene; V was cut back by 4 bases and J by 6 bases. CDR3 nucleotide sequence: TGTGCCAGCAGTGGGGCCGGGACAGGCAATGAGCAGTTCTTC. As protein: CASSGAGTGNEQFF.

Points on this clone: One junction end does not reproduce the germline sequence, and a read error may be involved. CDR3 nucleotide sequence: TGTGCCAGCTCACCACGGTCCAGGGAAGGCACAGATAAGCAGTATTTT. This sequence encodes CASSPRSREGTDKQYF. The rearrangement joins TRBV18 to TRBJ2-3; possibly TRBD1 for D (5 bases). Germline-derived CDR1 and CDR2 are KGHSH and LQKENI. The CDR3 extends over 16 amino acids.

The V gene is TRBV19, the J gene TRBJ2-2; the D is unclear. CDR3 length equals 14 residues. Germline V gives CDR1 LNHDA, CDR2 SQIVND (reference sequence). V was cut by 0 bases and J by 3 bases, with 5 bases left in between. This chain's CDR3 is CASSIELHTGELFF. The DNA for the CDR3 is TGTGCCAGTAGTATAGAACTGCACACCGGGGAGCTGTTTTTT.

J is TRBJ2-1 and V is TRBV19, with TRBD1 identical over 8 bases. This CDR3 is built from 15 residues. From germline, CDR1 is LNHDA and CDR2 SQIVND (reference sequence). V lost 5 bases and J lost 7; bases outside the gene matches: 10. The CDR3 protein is CASSQTGGGKNEQFF. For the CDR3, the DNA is TGTGCCAGTAGTCAAACAGGGGGAGGTAAGAATGAGCAGTTCTTC.

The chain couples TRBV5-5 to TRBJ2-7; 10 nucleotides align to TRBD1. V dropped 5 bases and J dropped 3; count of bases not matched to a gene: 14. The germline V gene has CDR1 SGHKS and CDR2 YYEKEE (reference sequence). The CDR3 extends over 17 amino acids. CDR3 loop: CASRGQGPRWTNYEQYF. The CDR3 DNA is TGTGCCAGCAGGGGACAGGGGCCCAGGTGGACCAACTACGAGCAGTACTTC.